This TCR beta chain is drawn from a study of T cells in Graves' hyperthyroidism and ophthalmopathy. Broader study findings: In simple terms, a model built on 13 V-J features told ophthalmopathy apart from stable hyperthyroidism. The blood repertoire included most of the expanded thyroid clonotypes above 0.001.

TCR beta CDR3 sequences were amplified from RNA transcripts. Researchers ran a first-round RT-PCR on the TCR CDR3 using the HTBI primer set. TCRdb reprocessed the multiplex PCR reads with MiXCR, giving one entry per CDR3 protein. The sample holds around 280,000 distinct CDR3 sequences; about an eighth are singletons and the top ten take approximately 7.9%. Hyperthyroidism in the patients, aged 18 to 65, was newly diagnosed and under 2 months in duration. PBMCs were derived from about 10 ml fresh peripheral blood. Looked up from germline, CDR1 is MNHNS and CDR2 is SASEGT. Trimming shortened V by 6 bases and J by 3 bases, and 11 bases separated the two germline ends. This CDR3 region has 13 residues. This clonotype was seen ten or more times. The antigen is undetermined.

Sequencing was carried out using blood. The TCR was taken from a middle-aged woman with Graves' hyperthyroidism. The rearrangement uses TRBV6-1 and TRBJ1-1; D is ambiguous. CDR3 sequence: CASRKLQDTEAFF. The DNA of the CDR3 is TGTGCCAGCAGGAAGTTGCAGGACACTGAAGCTTTCTTT.